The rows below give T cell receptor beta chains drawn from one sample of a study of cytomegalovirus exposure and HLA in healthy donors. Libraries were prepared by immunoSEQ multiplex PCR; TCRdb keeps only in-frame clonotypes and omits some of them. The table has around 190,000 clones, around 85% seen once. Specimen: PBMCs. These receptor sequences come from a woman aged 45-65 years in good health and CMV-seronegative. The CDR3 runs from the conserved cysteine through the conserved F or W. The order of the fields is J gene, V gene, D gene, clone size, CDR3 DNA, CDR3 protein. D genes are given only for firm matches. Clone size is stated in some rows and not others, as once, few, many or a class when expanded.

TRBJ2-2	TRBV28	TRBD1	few	TGTGCCAGCAGTTTGGGACAGACGTACACCGGGGAGCTGTTTTTT	CASSLGQTYTGELFF
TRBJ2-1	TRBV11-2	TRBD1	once	TGTGCCAGCAGCTTATACCAGGGGGCAAACAATGAGCAGTTCTTC	CASSLYQGANNEQFF
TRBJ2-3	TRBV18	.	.	TGTGCCAGCTCACCCCGCCAGGATACGCAGTATTTT	CASSPRQDTQYF
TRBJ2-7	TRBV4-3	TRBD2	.	TGCGCCAGCAGCCAAGATCGGGCGGGAGGATCGCTCTACGAGCAGTACTTC	CASSQDRAGGSLYEQYF
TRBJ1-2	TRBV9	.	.	TGTGCCAGCAGCGAGAACTATCTGGCGAGGGCCACGGGCTACACCTTC	CASSENYLARATGYTF
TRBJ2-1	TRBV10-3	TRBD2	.	TGTGCCATCGCCCAGCGGGATCTTAGGCAGTTCTTC	CAIAQRDLRQFF
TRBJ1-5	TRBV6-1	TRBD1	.	TGTGCCAGCAGTCGGGACAGGGCGCTGGGTCGGCCCCAGCATTTT	CASSRDRALGRPQHF
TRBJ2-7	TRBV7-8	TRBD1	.	TGTGCCAGCAGGAACGGAGGGGGACAGGGCCCCTTGTACTTC	CASRNGGGQGPLYF
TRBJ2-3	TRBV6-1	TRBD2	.	TGTGCCAGCAGTGCGACTAGCGGGAGGGCCTGGTCAGATACGCAGTATTTT	CASSATSGRAWSDTQYF
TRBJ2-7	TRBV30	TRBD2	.	TGTGCCTGGAGTGTAGTGGGAGGGCCAGGCGAGCAGTACTTC	CAWSVVGGPGEQYF
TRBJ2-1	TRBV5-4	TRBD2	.	TGTGCCAGCAGCCGAGGGGGACTAGCGGGAGTAAATGAGCAGTTCTTC	CASSRGGLAGVNEQFF
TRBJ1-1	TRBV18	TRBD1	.	TGTGCCAGCTCGCCAAGGACAGGGGTAATGAACACTGAAGCTTTCTTT	CASSPRTGVMNTEAFF
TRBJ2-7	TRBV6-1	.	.	TGTGCCAGCAGTTCGGGCCCGGGGATCGACGAGCAGTACTTC	CASSSGPGIDEQYF
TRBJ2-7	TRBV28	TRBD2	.	TGTGCCAGCAGTTTACTGGTAGCGGGAGTCCACGAGCAGTACTTC	CASSLLVAGVHEQYF
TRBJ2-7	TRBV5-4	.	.	TGTGCCAGCAGTCATGCCCAGAAAAGACATTACGAGCAGTACTTC	CASSHAQKRHYEQYF
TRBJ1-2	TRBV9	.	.	TGTGCCAGCAGCGTAGCGTCAGCTAACTATGGCTACACCTTC	CASSVASANYGYTF
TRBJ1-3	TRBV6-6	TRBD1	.	TGTGCCAGCAGTTTTATACAGGGGGCGGGAAACACCATATATTTT	CASSFIQGAGNTIYF
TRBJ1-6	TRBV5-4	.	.	TGTGCCAGCAGCTTGGCCGGCGGCTTTTCACCCCTCCACTTT	CASSLAGGFSPLHF
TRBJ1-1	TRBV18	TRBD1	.	TGTGCCAGCTCACCAACGACAAGGGGCAGGGGGACGAACACTGAAGCTTTCTTT	CASSPTTRGRGTNTEAFF
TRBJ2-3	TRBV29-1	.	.	TGCAGCGTTGCGCGGCAGTACACAGATACGCAGTATTTT	CSVARQYTDTQYF
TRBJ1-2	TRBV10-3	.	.	TGTGCCATCAGGGGGTGGGGAGGGAACTATGGCTACACCTTC	CAIRGWGGNYGYTF
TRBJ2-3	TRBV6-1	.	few	TGTGCCAGCAGTGAGGGCAGGAGCACAGATACGCAGTATTTT	CASSEGRSTDTQYF
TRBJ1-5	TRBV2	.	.	TGTGCCAGCAACCTTCTCGGGGATCAGCCCCAGCATTTT	CASNLLGDQPQHF
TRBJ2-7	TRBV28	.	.	TGTGCCAGCAGTCCGGGGGACTCCTACGAGCAGTACTTC	CASSPGDSYEQYF
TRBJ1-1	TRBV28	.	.	TGTGCCAGCCCGGGACCAGGGGATAAAAACACTGAAGCTTTCTTT	CASPGPGDKNTEAFF
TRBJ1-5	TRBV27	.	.	TGTGCCAGCTCCGTGGGGGCGGAGCAAAATCAGCCCCAGCATTTT	CASSVGAEQNQPQHF
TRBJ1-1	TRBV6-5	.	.	TGTGCCAGCAGAGACAGGACGCGCACTGAAGCTTTCTTT	CASRDRTRTEAFF
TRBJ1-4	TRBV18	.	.	TGTGCCAGCTCTTCGGGTCGCCCAGGGGCTAATGAAAAACTGTTTTTT	CASSSGRPGANEKLFF
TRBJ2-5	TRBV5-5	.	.	TGTGCCAGCAGCCTTTACAGGGTCCAAGAGACCCAGTACTTC	CASSLYRVQETQYF
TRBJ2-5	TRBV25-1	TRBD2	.	TGTGCCAGCAGTCAAAATAGCGGGAGTTCAGAGACCCAGTACTTC	CASSQNSGSSETQYF
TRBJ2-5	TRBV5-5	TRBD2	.	TGTGCCAGCAGCTTGGGGGGCCTAGCGGGAGTAGCAGAGACCCAGTACTTC	CASSLGGLAGVAETQYF
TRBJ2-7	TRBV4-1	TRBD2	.	TGCGCCAGCAGCCAAGATCTTCTGACTAGCGAGGGGTACGAGCAGTACTTC	CASSQDLLTSEGYEQYF
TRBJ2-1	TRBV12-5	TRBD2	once	TGTGCTAGTGGTTTGGCACCTAGCGGGAGGGGGGAGCAGTTCTTC	CASGLAPSGRGEQFF
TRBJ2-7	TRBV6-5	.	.	TGTGCCAGCAGTTACTCTGGGACAACGAGTTCCTACGAGCAGTACTTC	CASSYSGTTSSYEQYF
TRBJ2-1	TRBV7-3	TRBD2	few	TGTGCCAGCAGTTTTGCGGGAGGAGCCTACAATGAGCAGTTCTTC	CASSFAGGAYNEQFF
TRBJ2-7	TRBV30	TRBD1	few	TGTGCCTGGGGACAGGGGGCCCCCTACGAGCAGTACTTC	CAWGQGAPYEQYF
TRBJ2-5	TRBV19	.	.	TGTGCCAGTAGGGGCAGTGGCCCCGAGACCCAGTACTTC	CASRGSGPETQYF
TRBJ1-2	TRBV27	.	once	TGTGCCAGCAGTCCCCGACAGTACTATGGCTACACCTTC	CASSPRQYYGYTF
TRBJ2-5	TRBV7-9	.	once	TGTTCCAGCAGCTTCTCCGCAGGGAAAGAGACCCAGTACTTC	CSSSFSAGKETQYF
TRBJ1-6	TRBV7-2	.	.	TGTGCCAGCAGCTTAGAAAGCCGACAGGTCCTAGTCCCCCTCCACTTT	CASSLESRQVLVPLHF
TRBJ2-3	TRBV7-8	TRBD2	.	TGTGCCAGCAGCTCACTAGCGGGACGTCTTACAGATACGCAGTATTTT	CASSSLAGRLTDTQYF
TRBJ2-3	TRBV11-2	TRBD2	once	TGTGCCAGCAGCCGACTAGCGGGAGTAGATACGCAGTATTTT	CASSRLAGVDTQYF
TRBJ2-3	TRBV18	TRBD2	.	TGTGCCAGCTCGAGGACTAGCGGGGGGAGCACAGATACGCAGTATTTT	CASSRTSGGSTDTQYF
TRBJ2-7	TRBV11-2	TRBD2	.	TGTGCCAGCAGCTGGAATGGACTAGCTTCCGAGCAGTACTTC	CASSWNGLASEQYF
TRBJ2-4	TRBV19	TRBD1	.	TGTGCCAGTAGTATATTTAGGGGACAGGGAAACATTCAGTACTTC	CASSIFRGQGNIQYF
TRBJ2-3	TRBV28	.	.	TGTGCCAGCAGTTCCTCGCGCGTTAGCACAGATACGCAGTATTTT	CASSSSRVSTDTQYF
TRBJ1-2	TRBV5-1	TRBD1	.	TGCGCCAGCAGCCCAGGGGGCGCTTCTAATGGCTACACCTTC	CASSPGGASNGYTF
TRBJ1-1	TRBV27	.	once	TGTGCCAGCAGTTTGGCGGTGGCCCTGAACACTGAAGCTTTCTTT	CASSLAVALNTEAFF
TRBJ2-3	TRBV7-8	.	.	TGTGCCAGCAGCTCACCCCGGTCCGATACGCAGTATTTT	CASSSPRSDTQYF
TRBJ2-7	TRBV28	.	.	TGTGCCAGCGACGGGGGACCGAGCTCCTACGAGCAGTACTTC	CASDGGPSSYEQYF
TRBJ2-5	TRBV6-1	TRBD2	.	TGTGCCAGCAGATTAGCGGGAGTAGAGACCCAGTACTTC	CASRLAGVETQYF
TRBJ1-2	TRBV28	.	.	TGTGCCAGCATCGATGGGCTCTATGGCTACACCTTC	CASIDGLYGYTF
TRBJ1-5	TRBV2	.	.	TGTGCCAGCAGTGCTCAGGGATACCGCGATCAGCCCCAGCATTTT	CASSAQGYRDQPQHF
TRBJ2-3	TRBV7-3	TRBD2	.	TGTGCCAGCAGCCCCCAGCGGGAGGGTACGCAGTATTTT	CASSPQREGTQYF
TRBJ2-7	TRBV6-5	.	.	TGTGCCAGCAGTTACAGGGGACACGAGCAGTACTTC	CASSYRGHEQYF
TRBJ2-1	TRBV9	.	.	TGTGCCAGCAGCCCCGGGGGACCCAACTACAATGAGCAGTTCTTC	CASSPGGPNYNEQFF
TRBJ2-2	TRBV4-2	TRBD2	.	TGTGCCAGCAGCCAGGCGGCGGGGCGGGAGAGAACCGGGGAGCTGTTTTTT	CASSQAAGRERTGELFF
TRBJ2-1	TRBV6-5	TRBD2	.	TGTGCCAGCAGTTTCGCGGGAGGGCCATACAATGAGCAGTTCTTC	CASSFAGGPYNEQFF
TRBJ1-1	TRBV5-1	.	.	TGCGCCAGCAGCCACGGAGGAGGGAGGGCCACTGAAGCTTTCTTT	CASSHGGGRATEAFF
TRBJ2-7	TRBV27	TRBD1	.	TGTGCCAGCAGTTCACCGGGACAGAGTACCTACGAGCAGTACTTC	CASSSPGQSTYEQYF